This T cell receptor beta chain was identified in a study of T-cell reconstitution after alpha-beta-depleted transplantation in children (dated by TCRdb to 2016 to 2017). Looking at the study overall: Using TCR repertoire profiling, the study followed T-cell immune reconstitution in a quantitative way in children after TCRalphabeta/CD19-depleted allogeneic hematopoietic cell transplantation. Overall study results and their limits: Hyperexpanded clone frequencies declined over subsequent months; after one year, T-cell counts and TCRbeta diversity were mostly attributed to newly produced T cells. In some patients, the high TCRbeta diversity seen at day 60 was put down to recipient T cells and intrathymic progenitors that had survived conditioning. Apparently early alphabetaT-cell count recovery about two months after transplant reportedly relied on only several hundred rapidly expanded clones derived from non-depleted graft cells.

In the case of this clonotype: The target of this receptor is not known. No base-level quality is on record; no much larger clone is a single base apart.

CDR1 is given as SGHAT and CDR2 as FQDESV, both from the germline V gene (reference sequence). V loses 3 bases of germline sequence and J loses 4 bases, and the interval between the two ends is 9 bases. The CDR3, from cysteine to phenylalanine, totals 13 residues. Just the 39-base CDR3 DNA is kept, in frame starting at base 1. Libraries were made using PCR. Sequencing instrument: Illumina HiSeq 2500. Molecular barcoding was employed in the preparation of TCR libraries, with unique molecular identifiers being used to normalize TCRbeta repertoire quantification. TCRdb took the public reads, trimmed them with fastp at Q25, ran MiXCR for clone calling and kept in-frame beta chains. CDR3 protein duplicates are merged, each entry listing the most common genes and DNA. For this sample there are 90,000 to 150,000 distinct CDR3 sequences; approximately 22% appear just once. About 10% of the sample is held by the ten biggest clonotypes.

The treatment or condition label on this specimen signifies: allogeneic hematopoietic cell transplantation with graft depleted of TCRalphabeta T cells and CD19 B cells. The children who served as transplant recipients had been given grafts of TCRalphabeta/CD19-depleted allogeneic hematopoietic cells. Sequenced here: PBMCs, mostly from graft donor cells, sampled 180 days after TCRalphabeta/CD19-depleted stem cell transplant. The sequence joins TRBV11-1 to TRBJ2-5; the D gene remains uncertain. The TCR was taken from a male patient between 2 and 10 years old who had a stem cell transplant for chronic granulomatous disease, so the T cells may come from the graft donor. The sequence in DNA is TGTGCCAGCAGCTTGGCCGCACGAGAGACCCAGTACTTC. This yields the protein CASSLAARETQYF. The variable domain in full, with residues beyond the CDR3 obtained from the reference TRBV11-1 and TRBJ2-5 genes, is EAEVAQSPRYKITEKSQAVAFWCDPISGHATLYWYRQILGQGPELLVQFQDESVVDDSQLPKDRFSAERLKGVDSTLKIQPAELGDSAMYLCASSLAARETQYFGPGTRLLVL.